These 23 T cell receptor beta chains came from one sample sequenced in a study of blood T cell repertoires in COVID-19. The assay was immunoSEQ multiplex PCR, and TCRdb's table has in-frame clones only and misses some. The sample records about 170,000 clones, approximately 82% being singletons. Input material: peripheral blood. The receptors here all came from a woman in her seventies who had recovered from COVID-19.

This chain uses TRBV5-1 with TRBJ2-1; 7 bases are a match to TRBD2. This CDR3 spans 16 amino acids. Germline values: CDR1 SGHRS, CDR2 YFSETQ. V gave up 0 bases and J gave up 4 bases; unmatched junction bases: 7. DNA for the CDR3: TGCGCCAGCAGCTTGGAGGCGCGGGGGAGATACAATGAGCAGTTCTTC. Residues: CASSLEARGRYNEQFF.

The chain links TRBV5-6 to TRBJ1-4, with D maybe TRBD1 (5 bases). Deletions cut 2 bases from V and 8 bases from J, with 7 bases between. The length of the CDR3 is 12 residues. Per germline, CDR1 SGHDT and CDR2 YYEEEE. The CDR3: CASSFGGEKLFF. DNA for the CDR3: TGTGCCAGCAGCTTCGGGGGGGAAAAACTGTTTTTT.

V is TRBV5-1 and J is TRBJ2-5; 15 bases match TRBD2. CDR3 length: 16 residues. The J segment lost 7 bases and the V segment lost 0 bases, leaving 4 bases of the junction unmatched. The germline V gene has CDR1 SGHRS and CDR2 YFSETQ. The DNA for the CDR3 is TGCGCCAGCAGCTTGGCCGGGGGACTAGCGGGAGGGACCCAGTACTTC. Its protein product is CASSLAGGLAGGTQYF.

This chain joins TRBV6-5 and TRBJ2-3; 7 nucleotides match TRBD2. From germline, CDR1 is MNHEY and CDR2 SVGAGI. This CDR3 spans 12 amino acids. Trimming removed 4 bases from V and 7 bases from J; junction bases left unmatched: 2. The CDR3 nucleotides read TGTGCCAGCAGTTCGGGACTAAATACGCAGTATTTT. Its protein is CASSSGLNTQYF.

This clone occurred once. The chain joins TRBV19 to TRBJ1-2, with 7 positions matching TRBD1. Germline CDR1 reads LNHDA; CDR2 reads SQIVND (reference sequence). The CDR3 loop spans 13 amino acids. With V trimmed by 5 bases and J by 3 bases, 3 bases remained unmatched. CDR3 DNA sequence: TGTGCCAGTAGTCTTGACAGGGACTATGGCTACACCTTC. Its protein product is CASSLDRDYGYTF.

This clone was detected only a few times. The chain combines TRBV5-4 with TRBJ1-6, with TRBD1 identical over 9 bases. CDR1 is SGHNT and CDR2 is YYREEE in the germline V gene (reference sequence). After removal of 4 bases from V and 8 bases from J, the junction contained 10 bases not matched to a gene. CDR3 length: 16 amino acids. The CDR3 protein is CASSAAGTGYHSPLHF. The CDR3 coding sequence is TGTGCCAGCAGCGCCGCCGGGACAGGGTACCATTCACCCCTCCACTTT. The entire variable domain, with the rest obtained from reference TRBV5-4 and TRBJ1-6, is as follows: ETGVTQSPTHLIKTRGQQVTLRCSSQSGHNTVSWYQQALGQGPQFIFQYYREEENGRGNFPPRFSGLQFPNYSSELNVNALELDDSALYLCASSAAGTGYHSPLHFGNGTRLTVT.

The rearrangement links TRBV4-1 to TRBJ2-3, with 7 bases identical to TRBD1. V shed 0 bases, J shed 3 bases, and the junction held 3 bases outside the gene matches. In germline, CDR1 is MGHRA, CDR2 YSYEKL. The CDR3 is 15 residues long. CDR3 DNA: TGCGCCAGCAGCCAAGATCGGGACAGTACAGATACGCAGTATTTT. Translating gives CASSQDRDSTDTQYF.

The chain uses TRBV28 and TRBJ2-7; possible D gene TRBD2, 6 bases. Trimming stripped 7 bases from V and 3 bases from J, with 13 bases between. Germline V lookup: CDR1 MDHEN, CDR2 SYDVKM. The CDR3 sequence is 13 residues long. CDR3 sequence reads: CASKSAGFYEQYF. The DNA for the CDR3 is TGTGCCAGCAAATCCGCGGGGTTCTACGAGCAGTACTTC.

The chain couples TRBV4-3 to TRBJ2-7; D gene ambiguous. V was cut by 0 bases and J by 7 bases, with 19 bases left in between. The CDR3 has 16 amino acids. The germline CDR1 and CDR2 sequences are LGHNA and YSLEER. The CDR3: CASSQDVGPGYWEQYF. The CDR3 nucleotides are TGCGCCAGCAGCCAAGATGTGGGTCCAGGCTATTGGGAGCAGTACTTC.

The rearrangement uses TRBV28 and TRBJ1-2; 11 bases fit TRBD1. This CDR3 comprises 16 residues. J was trimmed by 4 bases and V by 5 bases; bases with no gene match: 9. Germline loops: CDR1 MDHEN, CDR2 SYDVKM. CDR3 sequence (DNA): TGTGCCAGCAGTCGCGGGGGACAGGGGGATATCTATGGCTACACCTTC. It specifies CASSRGGQGDIYGYTF.

The J gene is TRBJ1-5, the V gene TRBV12-5; 9 bases agree with TRBD1. The junction had 9 bases not matched to a gene; V was cut back by 3 bases and J by 0 bases. The CDR3 runs to 18 residues. Germline CDR1 is LGHNT and CDR2 is FRNRAP. The CDR3 reads CASGFAGTGLYSNQPQHF. The CDR3 nucleotides read TGTGCTAGTGGTTTTGCAGGGACAGGGCTTTATAGCAATCAGCCCCAGCATTTT.

The chain employs TRBV27 and TRBJ2-7; tentative D call: TRBD2 (6 bases). V lost 8 bases and J 6 bases, leaving 11 bases between the germline ends. Germline CDR1 and CDR2: MNHEY and SMNVEV (reference sequence). The CDR3 runs 11 residues. The CDR3 DNA sequence: TGTGCCAGCCCCTTCGGGGGCGAGCAGTACTTC. Translating gives CASPFGGEQYF.

The chain couples TRBV5-1 to TRBJ2-7, with a tentative D call TRBD1 (5 bases). Germline V gene lookup returns CDR1 SGHRS and CDR2 YFSETQ. V was cut by 0 bases and J by 2 bases, with 9 bases left in between. The CDR3 totals 14 residues. CDR3 bases: TGCGCCAGCAGCTTGGAGGGGAACCCCTACGAGCAGTACTTC. Translation: CASSLEGNPYEQYF.

This rearrangement joins TRBV3-1 (or the pseudogene TRBV3-2) to TRBJ1-2, with 9 bases identical to TRBD1. Losses at the gene ends were 2 bases for V and 8 bases for J; bases not matched to a gene: 6. CDR1 and CDR2 (germline): LGHDT, YNNKEL (reference sequence). The CDR3 is made up of 14 amino acids. CDR3 coding DNA: TGTGCCAGCAGCCAACGGGACAGGGTGGGGGGCTACACCTTC. Translating it yields CASSQRDRVGGYTF.

The V gene is TRBV30, the J gene TRBJ1-1; D is uncertain. Trimming removed 1 base from V and 1 base from J, with 4 bases in between. The CDR3 runs 12 residues. Germline CDR1 and CDR2: GTSNPN and SVGIG (reference sequence). CDR3: CAWSGANTEAFF. The CDR3 nucleotides read TGTGCCTGGAGTGGCGCGAACACTGAAGCTTTCTTT.

This chain connects TRBV27 to TRBJ2-7, with TRBD1 matching 10 bases. The CDR3 totals 14 residues. Germline assignment: CDR1 MNHEY and CDR2 SMNVEV (reference sequence). After removal of 7 bases from V and 3 bases from J, the junction contained 6 bases not matched to a gene. The CDR3 DNA follows: TGTGCCAGCATCCCCGGACAGGGGGGCTACGAGCAGTACTTC. As protein: CASIPGQGGYEQYF.

The J gene is TRBJ1-1, the V gene TRBV12-3 or TRBV12-4; possible D gene TRBD1, 5 bases. V lost 6 bases, J lost 5 bases, and 7 bases lay in between. The CDR3 spans 11 residues. CDR3 DNA: TGTGCCAGCAGGGCAGGGACTGAAGCTTTCTTT. It codes for CASRAGTEAFF.

This chain joins TRBV27 and TRBJ2-5, with 7 nucleotides matching TRBD1. The length of the CDR3 is 15 residues. CDR1 and CDR2 from the germline V gene are MNHEY and SMNVEV (reference sequence). The V and J ends lost 3 bases and 2 bases, in that order; junction bases with no gene match: 6. The CDR3 region is CASSFMRGRQETQYF. The CDR3 DNA is TGTGCCAGCAGTTTTATGAGGGGGCGACAAGAGACCCAGTACTTC.

This sequence joins TRBV2 and TRBJ1-4; TRBD1 might be the D (5 bases). V lost 4 bases to trimming and J lost 8 bases, with 20 bases between them. This CDR3 is built from 16 residues. Germline values: CDR1 SNHLY, CDR2 FYNNEI. Here the CDR3 reads CASSGKEGQGREKLFF. The CDR3 DNA sequence: TGTGCCAGCAGTGGGAAGGAGGGGCAAGGGCGAGAAAAACTGTTTTTT.

The V gene is TRBV5-1, the J gene TRBJ1-5, with D uncertain. The CDR3 has 14 residues. CDR1 SGHRS and CDR2 YFSETQ come from the germline V gene. Trimming took 3 bases from V and 6 from J, leaving 13 bases between them. The CDR3 protein is CASSSGGPGQPQHF. The CDR3 bases are TGCGCCAGCAGCTCCGGAGGGCCCGGTCAGCCCCAGCATTTT.

The V call is TRBV14, the J call TRBJ2-1, with TRBD2 identical over 8 bases. Germline V gives CDR1 SGHDN, CDR2 FVKESK. The CDR3 has 15 amino acids. The ends lost 4 bases at V and 2 bases at J; junction bases unmatched: 4. DNA for the CDR3: TGTGCCAGCAGCCCCCTGGGACTAGCCTACAATGAGCAGTTCTTC. This codes for CASSPLGLAYNEQFF.

The chain recombines TRBV7-3 with TRBJ1-2; D might be TRBD1 (5 bases). Trimming took off 4 bases at V and 3 bases at J, with 15 bases between the two ends. The CDR3 length is 15 residues. Germline V lookup: CDR1 SGHTA, CDR2 FQGTGA. The DNA of the CDR3 is TGTGCCAGCAGCTCCAATCCCGGGACTTACTATGGCTACACCTTC. Residues: CASSSNPGTYYGYTF.

This chain connects TRBV29-1 to TRBJ2-1; TRBD2 agrees at 10 bases. The CDR3 extends over 15 amino acids. The germline CDR1 and CDR2 sequences are SQVTM and ANQGSEA. V lost 7 bases and J lost 6; bases outside the gene matches: 12. The CDR3 DNA follows: TGCAGCGCCGGGAAGCGGGGGGGCCTTGGCAATGAGCAGTTCTTC. Protein product: CSAGKRGGLGNEQFF.